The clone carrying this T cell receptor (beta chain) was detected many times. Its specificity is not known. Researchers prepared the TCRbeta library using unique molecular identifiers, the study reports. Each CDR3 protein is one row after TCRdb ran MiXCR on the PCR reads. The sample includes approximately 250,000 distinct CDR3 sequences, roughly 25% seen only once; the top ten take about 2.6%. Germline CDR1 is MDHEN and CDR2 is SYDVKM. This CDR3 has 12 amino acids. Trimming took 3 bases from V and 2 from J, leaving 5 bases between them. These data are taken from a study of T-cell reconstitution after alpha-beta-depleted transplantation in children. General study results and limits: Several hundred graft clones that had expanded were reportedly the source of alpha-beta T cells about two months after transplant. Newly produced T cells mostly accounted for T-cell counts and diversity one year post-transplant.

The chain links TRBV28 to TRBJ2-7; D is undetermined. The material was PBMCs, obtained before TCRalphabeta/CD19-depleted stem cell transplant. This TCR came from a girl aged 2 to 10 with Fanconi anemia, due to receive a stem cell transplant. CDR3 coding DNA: TGTGCCAGCAGTTTTCAAACCTACGAGCAGTACTTC. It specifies CASSFQTYEQYF.